Each of the 21 T cell receptor beta chains below was sequenced from the same sample in a study of shared clonotypes between healthy human individuals. Profiling relied on immunoSEQ multiplex PCR, and the TCRdb table lists in-frame clones only, not all of them. The data contain just over 2,000,000 clones, roughly 94% of them singletons. The sequenced sample was naive CD4+ T cells sorted from blood. Subset here: CD45RA+ positively selected. These receptors were collected from a young man in good health.

The chain joins TRBV5-5 to TRBJ2-6; either TRBD1 or TRBD2 may supply D (5 bases each). The CDR3 consists of 14 residues. The germline CDR1 and CDR2 sequences are SGHKS and YYEKEE (reference sequence). The V gene lost 4 bases and the J gene lost 4 bases, with 9 bases spanning the gap. Here the CDR3 DNA reads TGTGCCAGCAGCCTGGGACCGGGGGCCAACGTCCTGACTTTC. Translation gives CASSLGPGANVLTF.

On this clone itself: In the same sample, other DNA sequences code for this CDR3. This chain connects TRBV27 to TRBJ2-7, with a weak D call TRBD1 (6 bases). V was trimmed by 5 bases and J by 4 bases, leaving 9 bases between them. The CDR3 contains 12 residues. Germline lookup yields CDR1 MNHEY and CDR2 SMNVEV (reference sequence). This CDR3 reads CASSPDRYEQYF. CDR3 coding DNA: TGTGCCAGCAGTCCTGACAGGTACGAGCAGTACTTC.

In the case of this clone: Other DNA variants within this sample encode the same CDR3. The chain has TRBV6-1 and TRBJ1-5; D ambiguous. The CDR3 spans 13 residues. Per germline, CDR1 MNHNS and CDR2 SASEGT. Trimming shortened V by 3 bases and J by 2 bases, and 5 bases separated the two germline ends. The CDR3 reads CASSERGNQPQHF. CDR3 nucleotide sequence: TGTGCCAGCAGTGAGAGGGGCAATCAGCCCCAGCATTTT.

The chain employs TRBV29-1 and TRBJ1-2, with D unresolved. Germline values: CDR1 SQVTM, CDR2 ANQGSEA. V was trimmed by 7 bases and J by 4 bases, leaving 22 bases between them. CDR3 size: 15 residues. DNA for the CDR3: TGCAGCGCACCGGCCCCGGGTGCATTGGCCTATGGCTACACCTTC. Translating gives CSAPAPGALAYGYTF.

The chain couples TRBV7-2 to TRBJ2-7; TRBD2 might be the D (6 bases). This CDR3 spans 13 amino acids. The V end was cut by 5 bases, the J end by 2 bases, with 10 bases between. Germline CDR1 reads SGHTA; CDR2 reads FQGNSA. CDR3 amino acids: CASSRSGAYEQYF. CDR3 in DNA: TGTGCCAGCAGCAGGTCGGGAGCCTACGAGCAGTACTTC.

The rearrangement uses TRBV5-1 and TRBJ2-7; D unclear. The CDR3 consists of 16 residues. Trimming pared 1 base from V and 8 bases from J, leaving 22 bases between. Germline V gene sequence: CDR1 SGHRS, CDR2 YFSETQ. CDR3 sequence (DNA): TGCGCCAGCAGCTTGCCGGACCAGGTTTCGTCGGCGAAGCAGTACTTC. This encodes CASSLPDQVSSAKQYF.

This clone was picked up one time. V and J are TRBV6-1 and TRBJ1-5; unclear D gene. This CDR3 contains 11 residues. V was trimmed by 8 bases and J by 6 bases, leaving 8 bases between them. Germline CDR1 reads MNHNS; CDR2 reads SASEGT. The CDR3 spells CASGGIQPQHF. CDR3 bases: TGTGCCAGCGGCGGGATTCAGCCCCAGCATTTT.

V usage is TRBV5-4 and J usage is TRBJ1-4; the match to TRBD1 covers 12 bases. CDR1 is SGHNT and CDR2 is YYREEE in the germline V gene (reference sequence). V was clipped by 0 bases and J by 7 bases; unmatched bases: 10. This CDR3 region has 18 residues. The DNA for the CDR3 is TGTGCCAGCAGCTTGGATGACGGGACAGGGGGCCGGGGTGAAAAACTGTTTTTT. The encoded protein is CASSLDDGTGGRGEKLFF. Supplemented by reference TRBV5-4 and TRBJ1-4, the full variable domain reads ETGVTQSPTHLIKTRGQQVTLRCSSQSGHNTVSWYQQALGQGPQFIFQYYREEENGRGNFPPRFSGLQFPNYSSELNVNALELDDSALYLCASSLDDGTGGRGEKLFFGSGTQLSVL.

V and J are TRBV29-1 and TRBJ1-2; no clear D gene. The CDR3 length is 11 residues. Germline V gene sequence: CDR1 SQVTM, CDR2 ANQGSEA. Trimming cost V 4 bases and J 5 bases, with 8 bases left between them. The CDR3 region is CSVAEGYGYTF. The CDR3 DNA is TGCAGCGTTGCGGAAGGGTATGGCTACACCTTC.

The V and J genes are TRBV30 and TRBJ1-6, with D hard to call. Germline V lookup: CDR1 GTSNPN, CDR2 SVGIG (reference sequence). The V gene lost 3 bases and the J gene lost 10 bases, with 13 bases spanning the gap. The CDR3 sequence is 13 residues long. The CDR3, as DNA: TGTGCCTGGAGGGTAGACCGAGACTCACCCCTCCACTTT. It codes for CAWRVDRDSPLHF.

The chain uses TRBV6-6 and TRBJ1-1; tentative D call: TRBD1 (6 bases). V lost 10 bases to trimming and J lost 11 bases, with 26 bases between them. In germline, CDR1 is MNHNY, CDR2 SVGAGI (reference sequence). The CDR3 covers 14 residues. CDR3 loop: CATRGGGWSAGAFF. The DNA of the CDR3 is TGTGCCACCCGAGGCGGGGGCTGGAGCGCAGGGGCTTTCTTT.

This clone occurred a few times. Other DNA sequences within the sample encode an identical CDR3. The chain uses TRBV5-1 and TRBJ2-3; 14 bases map to TRBD2. Germline lookup yields CDR1 SGHRS and CDR2 YFSETQ. J lost 1 base, V lost 4 bases, and 2 bases had no gene match. This CDR3 contains 16 residues. The CDR3 protein is CASSPGLAGGTDTQYF. The CDR3 DNA reads TGCGCCAGCAGCCCGGGACTAGCGGGGGGCACAGATACGCAGTATTTT.

The V and J genes are TRBV5-1 and TRBJ2-5; maybe TRBD1 (5 bases). CDR1 and CDR2 from the germline V gene are SGHRS and YFSETQ. V was pared by 1 base and J by 3 bases, with 7 bases between. The CDR3 has 13 amino acids. CDR3 residues: CASSLNRKETQYF. CDR3 nucleotides: TGCGCCAGCAGCTTGAACAGGAAAGAGACCCAGTACTTC.

This clone was picked up a small number of times. J is TRBJ2-6 and V is TRBV30; the D call may be TRBD1 or TRBD2 (5 bases each). CDR3 size: 13 residues. V shed 4 bases and J shed 4 bases, with 8 bases lying between them. Per germline, CDR1 GTSNPN and CDR2 SVGIG (reference sequence). The CDR3 DNA reads TGTGCCTGGATTGGGACCGGGGCCAACGTCCTGACTTTC. Amino acids: CAWIGTGANVLTF.

A note on this clone: This same CDR3 is encoded by further DNA sequences in the sample. CDR3: CAWSGPSGNTIYF. The CDR3 nucleotides read TGTGCCTGGAGTGGGCCATCTGGAAACACCATATATTTT. The V gene is TRBV30, the J gene TRBJ1-3; no definite D call. Trimming pared 1 base from V and 1 base from J, leaving 5 bases between. CDR3 length: 13 residues. Germline assignment: CDR1 GTSNPN and CDR2 SVGIG (reference sequence).

The V and J genes are TRBV18 and TRBJ2-1; TRBD1 matches at 10 bases. CDR1 and CDR2 (germline): KGHSH, LQKENI. Trimming cost V 1 base and J 7 bases; bases outside gene matches: 10. This CDR3 is 17 amino acids long. CDR3 protein: CASSPQRQGAPPNEQFF. In DNA, the CDR3 is TGTGCCAGCTCACCACAACGACAGGGGGCTCCCCCTAATGAGCAGTTCTTC. The full variable domain, with the rest looked up from reference TRBV18 and TRBJ2-1, is NAGVMQNPRHLVRRRGQEARLRCSPMKGHSHVYWYRQLPEEGLKFMVYLQKENIIDESGMPKERFSAEFPKEGPSILRIQQVVRGDSAAYFCASSPQRQGAPPNEQFFGPGTRLTVL.

The J gene is TRBJ1-5, the V gene TRBV10-2, with TRBD1 as a possible D gene (6 bases). Deletions cut 7 bases from V and 6 bases from J, with 13 bases between. The CDR3 length is 13 residues. Germline CDR1 reads WSHSY; CDR2 reads SAAADI. CDR3 amino acids: CASTDRSGQPQHF. The DNA of the CDR3 is TGCGCCAGCACCGACAGGTCTGGTCAGCCCCAGCATTTT.

V gene TRBV30 combines with J gene TRBJ1-2; TRBD1 matches at 9 bases. The CDR3 runs to 12 residues. With 5 bases clipped from V and 5 bases from J, the junction kept 3 bases outside the gene matches. The germline V gene has CDR1 GTSNPN and CDR2 SVGIG (reference sequence). CDR3 DNA: TGTGCCTGGGGGGACAGGGTGTATGGCTACACCTTC. Residues: CAWGDRVYGYTF.

CDR3 DNA: TGTGCCAGCAGCCAGGGAGACCCCCTAGCCAAAAACATTCAGTACTTC. It is translated as CASSQGDPLAKNIQYF. This chain connects TRBV5-4 to TRBJ2-4; perhaps D is TRBD1 or TRBD2 (5 bases each). This CDR3 is built from 16 residues. Germline CDR1 is SGHNT and CDR2 is YYREEE (reference sequence). The V gene lost 4 bases and the J gene lost 0 bases, with 14 bases spanning the gap.

The chain is built from TRBV5-1 and TRBJ2-7; D possibly corresponds to TRBD2 (5 bases). V was cut by 3 bases and J by 6 bases, with 16 bases left in between. The CDR3 loop spans 14 amino acids. From germline, CDR1 is SGHRS and CDR2 YFSETQ. CDR3 bases: TGCGCCAGCAGCTCTAATATACGGGGTGGCGAGCAGTACTTC. It yields the protein CASSSNIRGGEQYF. The complete variable domain, with remaining parts taken from reference TRBV5-1 and TRBJ2-7, reads KAGVTQTPRYLIKTRGQQVTLSCSPISGHRSVSWYQQTPGQGLQFLFEYFSETQRNKGNFPGRFSGRQFSNSRSEMNVSTLELGDSALYLCASSSNIRGGEQYFGPGTRLTVT.

This CDR3 reads CASGRPAQANEKLFF. The CDR3 DNA reads as TGTGCCAGTGGACGGCCGGCACAGGCTAATGAAAAACTGTTTTTT. The J gene is TRBJ1-4, the V gene TRBV19; weak D call: TRBD1 (5 bases). Germline CDR1 and CDR2: LNHDA and SQIVND (reference sequence). Trimming left V 8 bases short and J 3 bases short, with 16 bases between. This CDR3 has 15 residues.